Listed here are 27 T cell receptor beta chains from one sample, sequenced in a study of blood T cell repertoires in COVID-19. Generated by immunoSEQ multiplex PCR, the TCRdb table keeps only in-frame clones and is missing some. Of a few hundred thousand clones listed, more than 85% are singletons. Sequencing used peripheral blood. The receptor set was obtained from a man in his late teens or twenties with active or convalescent COVID-19.

The CDR3 DNA follows: TGTGCCAGCAGCTTAGCGCGGAGCGCCGGGGAGCTGTTTTTT. Translating gives CASSLARSAGELFF. The rearrangement uses TRBV7-2 and TRBJ2-2; D is undetermined. CDR3 length: 14 residues. Germline V gene data show CDR1 as SGHTA and CDR2 as FQGNSA. Trimming stripped 0 bases from V and 6 bases from J, with 8 bases between.

This chain uses TRBV6-5 with TRBJ1-1; tentatively, D is TRBD1 (6 bases). Trimming removed 6 bases at V and 4 bases at J, with 15 bases between. CDR3 length: 14 amino acids. The germline V gene encodes CDR1 MNHEY and CDR2 SVGAGI. The CDR3 region has the DNA TGTGCCAGCAGCAAACAGGGAAGGGGCACTGAAGCTTTCTTT. Protein product: CASSKQGRGTEAFF.

The rearrangement links TRBV12-5 to TRBJ1-1; no reliable D call. The V end lost 1 base, the J end lost 3 bases, and 9 bases lay between the germline ends. CDR1 LGHNT and CDR2 FRNRAP come from the germline V gene. The CDR3 is 14 amino acids. CDR3 bases: TGTGCTAGTGGTTTGGGCCGCGGGGACACTGAAGCTTTCTTT. This encodes CASGLGRGDTEAFF. Full variable domain (outside the CDR3, taken from reference TRBV12-5 and TRBJ1-1): DARVTQTPRHKVTEMGQEVTMRCQPILGHNTVFWYRQTMMQGLELLAYFRNRAPLDDSGMPKDRFSAEMPDATLATLKIQPSEPRDSAVYFCASGLGRGDTEAFFGQGTRLTVV.

The rearrangement uses TRBV5-6 and TRBJ2-5; 8 nucleotides align to TRBD1. The CDR3 contains 15 residues. The trim removed 3 bases at V and 1 base at J, leaving 5 bases unmatched. Germline CDR1 SGHDT, CDR2 YYEEEE. In nucleotides, the CDR3 is TGTGCCAGCAGCTCACCCGGGACAGGCCAAGAGACCCAGTACTTC. Amino acids: CASSSPGTGQETQYF.

The rearrangement uses TRBV7-9 and TRBJ2-5; D is undetermined. Trimming shortened V by 1 base and J by 2 bases, and 14 bases separated the two germline ends. Germline V gene sequence: CDR1 SEHNR, CDR2 FQNEAQ (reference sequence). The CDR3 has 16 residues. The CDR3 DNA follows: TGTGCCAGCAGCTTAGGTATCGCGGCCGGTCAAGAGACCCAGTACTTC. The encoded protein is CASSLGIAAGQETQYF. The variable domain in full, completed from reference TRBV7-9 and TRBJ2-5, reads DTGVSQNPRHKITKRGQNVTFRCDPISEHNRLYWYRQTLGQGPEFLTYFQNEAQLEKSRLLSDRFSAERPKGSFSTLEIQRTEQGDSAMYLCASSLGIAAGQETQYFGPGTRLLVL.

The CDR3: CASSGDRGEQFF. CDR3 sequence (DNA): TGTGCCAGCAGTGGGGACAGGGGGGAGCAGTTCTTC. This chain joins TRBV12-3 or TRBV12-4 and TRBJ2-1, with 11 bases fitting TRBD1. With 5 bases clipped from V and 10 bases from J, the junction kept 1 base outside the gene matches. The CDR3 length is 12 residues.

CDR3 in amino acids: CAWTGGGVGAFF. CDR3 sequence (DNA): TGTGCCTGGACAGGGGGCGGGGTGGGAGCTTTCTTT. The genes are TRBV30 and TRBJ1-1, with 8 bases identical to TRBD1. This CDR3 region has 12 residues. Germline V gene data show CDR1 as GTSNPN and CDR2 as SVGIG (reference sequence). J lost 10 bases, V lost 4 bases, and 8 bases had no gene match. The whole variable domain, filled in from reference TRBV30 and TRBJ1-1, reads SQTIHQWPATLVQPVGSPLSLECTVEGTSNPNLYWYRQAAGRGLQLLFYSVGIGQISSEVPQNLSASRPQDRQFILSSKKLLLSDSGFYLCAWTGGGVGAFFGQGTRLTVV.

The CDR3 nucleotides are TGTGCCAGCAGCCTGGGGACAGGCGATTTTACTGAAGCTTTCTTT. It specifies CASSLGTGDFTEAFF. The V call is TRBV7-6, the J call TRBJ1-1, with 8 positions matching TRBD1. From germline, CDR1 is SGHVS and CDR2 FNYEAQ. CDR3 length: 15 amino acids. The V gene end was trimmed by 5 bases and the J gene end by 5 bases; junction bases not matched to a gene: 10.

Only a few counts were recorded for this clone. The rearrangement joins TRBV6-2 or TRBV6-3 to TRBJ1-4; 10 bases are a match to TRBD1. Germline V lookup: CDR1 MNHEY, CDR2 SVGEGT. V trimming: 6 bases; J trimming: 12 bases; junction bases outside the gene matches: 10. This CDR3 comprises 14 residues. CDR3 nucleotide sequence: TGTGCCAGCAGCTCCGGACAGGGGGGTTCGGAACTGTTTTTT. Translating it yields CASSSGQGGSELFF.

A single count supports this clone. The chain has TRBV4-1 and TRBJ2-1, with 11 bases that match TRBD2. Germline V lookup: CDR1 MGHRA, CDR2 YSYEKL. Trimming took 1 base from V and 5 from J; bases not matched to a gene: 4. CDR3 length: 16 residues. CDR3 nucleotide sequence: TGCGCCAGCAGCCAAGTTCTAGCGGGGGGCAACAATGAGCAGTTCTTC. Its translation is CASSQVLAGGNNEQFF.

The chain links TRBV9 to TRBJ1-2, with TRBD1 identical over 11 bases. After removal of 4 bases from V and 6 bases from J, the junction contained 8 bases not matched to a gene. CDR1 and CDR2 from the germline V gene are SGDLS and YYNGEE. CDR3 length equals 15 residues. The CDR3 DNA reads as TGTGCCAGCAGCCTATCACCGGGACAGGGGGATGGCTACACCTTC. Encoded protein: CASSLSPGQGDGYTF.

This sequence joins TRBV4-1 and TRBJ2-1, with D perhaps matching TRBD1 (5 bases). The CDR3 runs to 13 residues. Deletions cut 3 bases from V and 9 bases from J, with 12 bases between. The V gene's germline CDR1 is MGHRA and CDR2 YSYEKL. CDR3 DNA sequence: TGCGCCAGCAGCCACCGAAGGGGTTTTGAGCAGTTCTTC. Protein: CASSHRRGFEQFF.

The V gene is TRBV7-9, the J gene TRBJ1-6; D may be TRBD1 (5 bases). CDR1 SEHNR and CDR2 FQNEAQ come from the germline V gene (reference sequence). V was shortened by 4 bases and J by 7 bases, with 14 bases between the two germline ends. This CDR3 contains 15 residues. The CDR3 nucleotides are TGTGCCAGCAGCTCCTTGGGGCGGAGAAATTCACCCCTCCACTTT. It translates to CASSSLGRRNSPLHF.

This clone was seen just once. This chain connects TRBV5-1 to TRBJ2-1; 10 bases match TRBD2. Germline V gene sequence: CDR1 SGHRS, CDR2 YFSETQ. The CDR3 extends over 17 amino acids. V dropped 0 bases and J dropped 2; count of bases not matched to a gene: 5. The CDR3: CASSLGPSGGPYNEQFF. The CDR3 bases are TGCGCCAGCAGCTTGGGACCTAGCGGGGGCCCCTACAATGAGCAGTTCTTC.

This chain joins TRBV28 and TRBJ1-3; 7 bases are a match to TRBD1. V shed 7 bases, J shed 8 bases, and the junction held 11 bases outside the gene matches. The CDR3 spans 14 residues. The germline CDR1 and CDR2 sequences are MDHEN and SYDVKM. The CDR3 protein is CASTQARQGYTIYF. Here the CDR3 DNA reads TGTGCCAGCACCCAAGCTAGACAGGGATACACCATATATTTT.

The count of this clone is one. The rearrangement joins TRBV5-1 to TRBJ1-1, with 9 bases that match TRBD1. Germline V gene sequence: CDR1 SGHRS, CDR2 YFSETQ. With 7 bases clipped from V and 1 base from J, the junction kept 8 bases outside the gene matches. This CDR3 comprises 15 residues. The CDR3 sequence: CASGGQGGTNTEAFF. In nucleotides, the CDR3 is TGCGCCAGCGGGGGACAGGGAGGAACGAACACTGAAGCTTTCTTT.

The chain joins TRBV6-5 to TRBJ2-1; 7 positions agree with TRBD1. The CDR3 runs 11 residues. Germline CDR1 reads MNHEY; CDR2 reads SVGAGI. V dropped 7 bases and J dropped 8; count of bases not matched to a gene: 2. CDR3 region: CASNRGDEQFF. CDR3 DNA: TGTGCCAGCAACAGGGGAGATGAGCAGTTCTTC.

The rearrangement uses TRBV27 and TRBJ1-1, with 10 positions matching TRBD1. The CDR3 has 13 amino acids. V lost 4 bases, J lost 8 bases, and 4 bases stayed unmatched. Germline V CDR1 and CDR2: MNHEY, SMNVEV (reference sequence). CDR3 DNA sequence: TGTGCCAGCAGTTCACAGGACAGGGGGGAAGCTTTCTTT. Translating gives CASSSQDRGEAFF.

This clone came up a few times. This sequence joins TRBV12-5 and TRBJ2-2; TRBD1 matches at 7 bases. With V trimmed by 3 bases and J by 1 base, 2 bases remained unmatched. Looked up from germline, CDR1 is LGHNT and CDR2 is FRNRAP. The CDR3 loop spans 15 amino acids. Here the CDR3 DNA reads TGTGCTAGTGGTTTAGGGGACAGGAACACCGGGGAGCTGTTTTTT. It translates to CASGLGDRNTGELFF.

The CDR3 DNA is TGTGCCAGCAGCCAAGATGGGCCCCAAGAGACCCAGTACTTC. Amino acids: CASSQDGPQETQYF. The V gene is TRBV14, the J gene TRBJ2-5; no clear D gene. CDR1 SGHDN and CDR2 FVKESK come from the germline V gene. V was clipped by 0 bases and J by 1 base, with 6 bases between them. This CDR3 is 14 amino acids long.

The rearrangement links TRBV6-5 to TRBJ1-5, with D possibly TRBD1 on 6 matching bases. V lost 8 bases, J lost 3 bases, and 11 bases lay in between. Germline CDR1 is MNHEY and CDR2 is SVGAGI. The CDR3 length is 13 residues. In nucleotides, the CDR3 is TGTGCCAGCCGGCGACAGGACAATCAGCCCCAGCATTTT. This sequence encodes CASRRQDNQPQHF.

The chain carries TRBV20-1 and TRBJ2-3, with D possibly being TRBD2 (6 bases). Trimming removed 4 bases at V and 6 bases at J, with 8 bases between. The CDR3 spans 11 residues. Germline V gives CDR1 DFQATT, CDR2 SNEGSKA (reference sequence). As DNA, the CDR3 is TGCAGTGCTACTGGAGGGGATACGCAGTATTTT. It encodes CSATGGDTQYF.

The rearrangement uses TRBV12-3 or TRBV12-4 and TRBJ2-3; D unresolved. Trimming cost V 6 bases and J 4 bases, with 11 bases left between them. The CDR3 contains 13 residues. CDR3 residues: CASRRPPADTQYF. CDR3 DNA: TGTGCCAGCAGGCGCCCCCCCGCAGATACGCAGTATTTT.

The chain employs TRBV27 and TRBJ2-1; 9 bases are a match to TRBD2. V shed 3 bases, J shed 7 bases, and the junction held 10 bases outside the gene matches. Germline V gene data show CDR1 as MNHEY and CDR2 as SMNVEV (reference sequence). This CDR3 has 16 amino acids. CDR3 coding DNA: TGTGCCAGCAGTTTTTCCAGGTTTACTAGCGGGAATGAGCAGTTCTTC. This gives the protein CASSFSRFTSGNEQFF.

This chain uses TRBV3-1 (or the pseudogene TRBV3-2) with TRBJ2-1; 7 bases match TRBD2. The CDR3 is 17 amino acids. Unmatched junction bases numbered 9, after V lost 4 bases and J lost 0 bases. Germline V lookup: CDR1 LGHDT, CDR2 YNNKEL (reference sequence). The CDR3 DNA is TGTGCCAGCAGCCCCCTTAGGCGCGGGGGCTCCTACAATGAGCAGTTCTTC. Its translation: CASSPLRRGGSYNEQFF.

V usage is TRBV19 and J usage is TRBJ1-4; weak D call: TRBD1 (6 bases). CDR3 size: 14 residues. CDR1 LNHDA and CDR2 SQIVND come from the germline V gene (reference sequence). V lost 8 bases and J lost 4, with 14 bases in between. The CDR3 region is CASVQQGVNEKLFF. CDR3 sequence (DNA): TGTGCCAGTGTACAACAGGGAGTTAATGAAAAACTGTTTTTT.

The chain has TRBV6-6 and TRBJ1-1; TRBD1 is a possible D gene (6 bases). The CDR3 loop spans 15 amino acids. Germline loops: CDR1 MNHNY, CDR2 SVGAGI (reference sequence). The V end was cut by 5 bases, the J end by 1 base, with 14 bases between. The CDR3 is CASSLPPGQNTEAFF. The CDR3 coding sequence is TGTGCCAGCAGTCTCCCCCCGGGACAGAACACTGAAGCTTTCTTT.